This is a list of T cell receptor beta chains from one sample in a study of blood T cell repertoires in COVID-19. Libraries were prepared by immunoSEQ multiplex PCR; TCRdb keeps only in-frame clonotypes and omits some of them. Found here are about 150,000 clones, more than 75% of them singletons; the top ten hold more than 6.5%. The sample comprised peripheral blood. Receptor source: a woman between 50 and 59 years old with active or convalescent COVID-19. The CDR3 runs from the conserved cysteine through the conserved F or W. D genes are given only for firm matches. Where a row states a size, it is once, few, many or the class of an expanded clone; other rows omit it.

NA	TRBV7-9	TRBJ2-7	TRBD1	CASSFPPGTEFYEQYF	TGTGCCAGCAGCTTCCCCCCCGGGACAGAGTTCTACGAGCAGTACTTC
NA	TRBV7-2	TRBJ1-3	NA	CASSPGGSSGNTIYF	TGTGCCAGCAGCCCGGGGGGGTCCTCTGGAAACACCATATATTTT
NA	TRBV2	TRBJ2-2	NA	CASSAGGELFF	TGTGCCAGCAGTGCGGGGGGGGAGCTGTTTTTT
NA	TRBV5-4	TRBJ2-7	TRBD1	CASSYGTGDYEQYF	TGTGCCAGCAGCTATGGGACAGGGGATTACGAGCAGTACTTC
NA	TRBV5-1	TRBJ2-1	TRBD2	CASSFMLSSGPYNEQFF	TGCGCCAGCAGCTTTATGTTATCTAGCGGACCCTACAATGAGCAGTTCTTC
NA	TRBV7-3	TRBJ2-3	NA	CASSLGLGGDTQYF	TGTGCCAGCAGCTTAGGTTTAGGAGGGGATACGCAGTATTTT
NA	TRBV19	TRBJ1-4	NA	CASRGSVKEKLFF	TGTGCCAGCCGAGGGTCTGTTAAAGAAAAACTGTTTTTT
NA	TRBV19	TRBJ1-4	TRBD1	CASSMGGQVNEKLFF	TGTGCCAGTAGTATGGGGGGACAGGTGAATGAAAAACTGTTTTTT
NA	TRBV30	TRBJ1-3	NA	CAWSTAGGRRGNTIYF	TGTGCCTGGAGTACCGCCGGGGGTAGACGTGGAAACACCATATATTTT
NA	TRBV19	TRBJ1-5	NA	CASSLWGGPGQPQHF	TGTGCCAGCTCCTTATGGGGGGGGCCGGGTCAGCCCCAGCATTTT
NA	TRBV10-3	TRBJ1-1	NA	CAISDRGRETEAFF	TGTGCCATCAGTGATCGGGGCCGGGAGACTGAAGCTTTCTTT
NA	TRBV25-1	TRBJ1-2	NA	CASSEWAYGYTF	TGTGCCAGCAGTGAATGGGCCTATGGCTACACCTTC
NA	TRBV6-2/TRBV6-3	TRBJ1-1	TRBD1	CASSYEGQGMNTEAFF	TGTGCCAGCAGTTACGAAGGACAGGGCATGAACACTGAAGCTTTCTTT
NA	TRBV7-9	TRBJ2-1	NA	CASSHQTSLDEQFF	TGTGCCAGCAGCCACCAAACTAGTCTGGATGAGCAGTTCTTC
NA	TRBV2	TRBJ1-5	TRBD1	CASRRGQATNSNQPQHF	TGTGCCAGCAGGAGGGGACAGGCGACCAATAGCAATCAGCCCCAGCATTTT
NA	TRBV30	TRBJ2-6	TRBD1	CAARQGGANVLTF	TGTGCCGCCAGACAGGGTGGGGCCAACGTCCTGACTTTC
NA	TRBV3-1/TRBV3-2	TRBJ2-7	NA	CASSQAKRSYEQYF	TGTGCCAGCAGCCAAGCAAAGCGGTCCTACGAGCAGTACTTC
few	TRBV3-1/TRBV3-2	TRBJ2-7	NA	CASSPGTPWVQYF	TGTGCCAGCAGCCCTGGGACACCCTGGGTGCAGTACTTC
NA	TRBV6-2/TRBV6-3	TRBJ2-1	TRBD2	CASSGGGGSAYNEQFF	TGTGCCAGCAGCGGGGGGGGCGGGAGCGCCTACAATGAGCAGTTCTTC
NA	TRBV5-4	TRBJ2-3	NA	CASTFDGGSTDTQYF	TGTGCCAGCACCTTCGACGGGGGAAGCACAGATACGCAGTATTTT
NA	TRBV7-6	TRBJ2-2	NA	CASSPSRGENTGELFF	TGTGCCAGCAGCCCTAGTCGCGGGGAGAACACCGGGGAGCTGTTTTTT
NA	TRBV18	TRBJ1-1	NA	CASSPPLAPNTEAFF	TGTGCCAGCTCACCACCGTTAGCACCAAACACTGAAGCTTTCTTT
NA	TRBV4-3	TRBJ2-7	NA	CASSRLVGGFYEQYF	TGCGCCAGCAGCCGATTAGTGGGAGGATTCTACGAGCAGTACTTC
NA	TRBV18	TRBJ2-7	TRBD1	CASSIGQGLTYEQYF	TGTGCCAGCTCAATTGGACAGGGCCTTACCTACGAGCAGTACTTC
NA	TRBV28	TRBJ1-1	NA	CATDAHEAFF	TGTGCCACAGATGCACATGAAGCTTTCTTT
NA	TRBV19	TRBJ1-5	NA	CASSINGGGQPQHF	TGTGCCAGTAGTATAAATGGGGGGGGTCAGCCCCAGCATTTT
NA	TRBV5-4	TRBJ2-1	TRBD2	CASSLLAGGGNEQFF	TGTGCCAGCAGCTTACTAGCGGGAGGCGGCAATGAGCAGTTCTTC
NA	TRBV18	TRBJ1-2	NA	CASSRDRARRGYTF	TGTGCCAGCTCTCGTGACAGAGCACGACGGGGCTACACCTTC
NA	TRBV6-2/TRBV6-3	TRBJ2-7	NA	CASSYSRDPSEQYF	TGTGCCAGCAGTTACTCGCGGGACCCTTCCGAGCAGTACTTC
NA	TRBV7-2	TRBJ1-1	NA	CASSLEIGQNTEAFF	TGTGCCAGCAGCTTAGAGATAGGACAGAACACTGAAGCTTTCTTT
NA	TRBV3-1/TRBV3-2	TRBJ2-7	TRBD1	CASSPRTGGYEQYF	TGTGCCAGCAGCCCTCGGACAGGGGGATACGAGCAGTACTTC
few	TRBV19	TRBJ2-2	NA	CASTTDSLTGELFF	TGTGCCAGTACGACCGACAGTCTCACCGGGGAGCTGTTTTTT